Sequencing of this T cell receptor (beta chain) was carried out in a study of OX40 agonist ivuxolimab in advanced cancers. Study-wide context: The patients' treatment was ivuxolimab, an agonistic anti-OX40 (CD134) antibody. The dose-escalation cohort was about 86% male, with a mean age of about 56 years, ranging roughly 23 to 90.

Autoimmune disease history or systemic immunosuppression barred patients. The study, taken as a whole, reports: Relative to CD4+ cells, CD8+ T cells on average had more expanded clones.

Turning to this clone: Its antigen is not identified.

The CDR3 contains 16 residues. The V end was cut by 5 bases, the J end by 3 bases, with 17 bases between. Germline V gene data show CDR1 as LNHDA and CDR2 as SQIVND (reference sequence). The data were produced by immunoSEQ multiplex PCR, yet TCRdb's version contains in-frame clones alone and is incomplete. The repertoire holds tens of thousands of clones, with about 84% as singletons. This sequence joins TRBV19 and TRBJ1-3; D possibly corresponds to TRBD1 (5 bases). This receptor was identified in an adult with an advanced solid tumor such as melanoma, head and neck, liver or kidney cancer. The material sequenced was CD4+ or CD8+ T cells sorted from blood, taken in a trial of the OX40 agonist ivuxolimab. Here the CDR3 DNA reads TGTGCCAGTAGTTCCCGCAGGGCGAGGCTTGGAAACACCATATATTTT. It yields the protein CASSSRRARLGNTIYF.